A selection of T cell receptor beta chains follows, all from one sample in a study of identical twins. Using its own MiXCR run on the 5' RACE reads, TCRdb lists one record per CDR3 protein. The sample contains around 470,000 distinct CDR3 sequences, 14% of which appear only once. These data also featured in a second study, about yellow fever vaccine responses in identical twins.

The sequenced material came from CD4+ T cells sorted from blood. The receptor source for this set is a young woman in good health. CDR3s include the opening cysteine and the closing phenylalanine or tryptophan.

TRBJ2-7,13,TRBV18,CASSRLAGNEQYF
TRBJ2-7,15,TRBV12-3/TRBV12-4,CASSPRTGQTSEQYF
TRBJ2-1,17,TRBV20-1,CSARDYTIGGTDNEQFF
TRBJ2-5,14,TRBV6-5,CASSSGLSQETQYF
TRBJ1-1,15,TRBV28,CASSPAGFMNTEAFF
TRBJ2-7,8,TRBV24-1,CFSYEQYF
TRBJ1-2,12,TRBV30,CAWKGQGDGYTF
TRBJ2-5,13,TRBV28,CASSVIFQETQYF
TRBJ2-5,12,TRBV10-3,CAISTEAETQYF
TRBJ2-3,15,TRBV5-1,CASSWGQRRTDTQYF
TRBJ2-1,15,TRBV20-1,CSAILKRETNNEQFF
TRBJ2-1,17,TRBV25-1,CASSEAPGQKAYNEQFF
TRBJ2-7,14,TRBV6-2/TRBV6-3,CASTGPAGPYEQYF
TRBJ2-5,12,TRBV20-1,CSGQGGQETQYF
TRBJ2-3,16,TRBV28,CASSPRTGISTDTQYF
TRBJ2-3,15,TRBV5-1,CASSGLAISTDTQYF
TRBJ2-3,15,TRBV25-1,CASSEHRGIADTQYF
TRBJ2-3,17,TRBV5-1,CASSLELAGGSTDTQYF
TRBJ2-2,12,TRBV2,CASTEFPGELFF
TRBJ2-5,14,TRBV7-3,CASSLNPGWETQYF
TRBJ2-2,12,TRBV29-1,CSVERGTGELFF
TRBJ2-2,15,TRBV5-1,CASRWDNRNTGELFF
TRBJ2-3,14,TRBV20-1,CSGIGSSSTDTQYF
TRBJ2-7,15,TRBV4-2,CASSQEEEYTYEQYF
TRBJ2-1,17,TRBV18,CASSLITSGGTYNEQFF
TRBJ2-7,13,TRBV28,CASSFQGVYEQYF
TRBJ2-3,14,TRBV29-1,CSVGNSGRTDTQYF
TRBJ2-7,12,TRBV7-2,CASSLEMWKQYF
TRBJ2-1,13,TRBV18,CASSASKANEQFF
TRBJ2-7,14,TRBV15,CATRRDRPSYEQYF
TRBJ1-3,15,TRBV15,CATSRDRVSGNTIYF
TRBJ2-3,14,TRBV20-1,CSARGGSSTDTQYF
TRBJ2-5,13,TRBV20-1,CSAVLVRRETQYF
TRBJ1-6,14,TRBV2,CASRSTGVGSPLHF